The sequence of this T cell receptor (beta chain) was determined in a study of cytomegalovirus exposure and HLA in healthy donors. General study findings and limits: The productive fraction for most TCR beta V segments was about 90% or about 30% in an earlier analysis. According to reports, the classifier identified cytomegalovirus status with high specificity and sensitivity. For TCR beta chains, V- and J-gene trimming was later linked to a missense DCLRE1C variant. Rare TCR sequences predominated, though certain public TCRs were found in many donors.

The PCR had 60 Vbeta and 13 Jbeta primers. TCRdb's table, derived via immunoSEQ multiplex PCR, lists solely in-frame clones and lacks some. The repertoire includes 90,000 to 120,000 clones, 77% of them detected once, and more than 4% sits in the top ten. Notes on this clone: Antigen unknown.

Sequenced material: PBMCs. This clonotype originated in a male donor in good health and CMV-seronegative.

The CDR3 nucleotides read TGTGCCAGCAGTGCCCCTGAGGAGACCCAGTACTTC. Its translation: CASSAPEETQYF. The chain combines TRBV28 with TRBJ2-5; the D is unclear. The CDR3 runs to 12 residues. Germline CDR1 MDHEN, CDR2 SYDVKM. Trimming removed 5 bases at V and 5 bases at J, with 9 bases between.